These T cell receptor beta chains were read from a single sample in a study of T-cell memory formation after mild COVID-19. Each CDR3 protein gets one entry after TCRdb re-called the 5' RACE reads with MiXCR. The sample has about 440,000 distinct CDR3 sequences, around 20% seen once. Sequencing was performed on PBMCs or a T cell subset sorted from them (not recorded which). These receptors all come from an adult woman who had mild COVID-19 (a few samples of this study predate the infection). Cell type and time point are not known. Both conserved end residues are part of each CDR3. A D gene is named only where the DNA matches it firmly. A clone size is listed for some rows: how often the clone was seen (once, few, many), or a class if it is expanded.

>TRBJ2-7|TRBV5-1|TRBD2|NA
TGCGCCAGCACCCCCCCTACATCGGGAGGAAGCGACGAGCAGTACTTC
CASTPPTSGGSDEQYF
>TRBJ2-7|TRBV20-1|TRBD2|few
TGCAGTGCTAGAGGTACTAGCGGGAATTTCGAGCAGTACTTC
CSARGTSGNFEQYF
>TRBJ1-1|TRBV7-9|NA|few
TGTGCCGTAGGGTCTACTGAAGCTTTCTTT
CAVGSTEAFF
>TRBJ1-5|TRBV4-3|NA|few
TGCGCCAGCAGCCAAGATCGGTTCGGGGATCAGCCCCAGCATTTT
CASSQDRFGDQPQHF
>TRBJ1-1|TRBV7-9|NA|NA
TGTGCCAGCAGCTTATGGGAGGGAGGGGGGACTGAAGCTTTCTTT
CASSLWEGGGTEAFF
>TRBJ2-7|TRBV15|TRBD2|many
TGTGCCACCAGCAGAGGACTAGCGGGAGGTTACGAGCAGTACTTC
CATSRGLAGGYEQYF
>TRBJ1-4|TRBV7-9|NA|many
TGTGCCAGCAGCTCGTGGACCTCAACTAATGAAAAACTGTTTTTT
CASSSWTSTNEKLFF
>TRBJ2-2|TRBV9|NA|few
TGTGCCAGCAGCGACCTACGCTATGGCGCCGGGGAGCTGTTTTTT
CASSDLRYGAGELFF
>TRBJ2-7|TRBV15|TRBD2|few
TGTGCCACCAGCAGAAGGACTAGCGGCTCCTACGAGCAGTACTTC
CATSRRTSGSYEQYF
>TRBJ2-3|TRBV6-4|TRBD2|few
TGTGCCAGCAGTCCTGGACTAGCGGCGGGGACAGATACGCAGTATTTT
CASSPGLAAGTDTQYF
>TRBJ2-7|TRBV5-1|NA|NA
TGCGCCAGCAGCTTGGTAGGGAGCCACGAGCAGTACTTC
CASSLVGSHEQYF
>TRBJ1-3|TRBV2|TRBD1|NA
TGTGCCAGCAGCTCACGTACAGGGGTCGGAAACACCATATATTTT
CASSSRTGVGNTIYF
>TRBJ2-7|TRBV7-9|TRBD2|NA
TGTGCCAGCACCTCTCTGGCTAGCGGGACCTACGAGCAGTACTTC
CASTSLASGTYEQYF
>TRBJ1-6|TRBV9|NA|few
TGTGCCAGCAGCGTAGGGGACATTAATTCACCCCTCCACTTT
CASSVGDINSPLHF
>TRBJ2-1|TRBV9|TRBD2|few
TGTGCCAGCAGCGATAGCGGGGGGTACAATGAGCAGTTCTTC
CASSDSGGYNEQFF
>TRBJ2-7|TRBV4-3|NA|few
TGCGCCAGCAGCCAGTACAGCGCGGCAAACTCCTACGAGCAGTACTTC
CASSQYSAANSYEQYF
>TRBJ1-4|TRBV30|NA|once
TGTGCCTGGAGCCGACAGGCAACTAATGAAAAACTGTTTTTT
CAWSRQATNEKLFF
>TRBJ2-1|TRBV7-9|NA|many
TGTGCCAGCAGCTCCCGGGACCCCCACTCCTACAATGAGCAGTTCTTC
CASSSRDPHSYNEQFF
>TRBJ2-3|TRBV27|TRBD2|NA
TGTGCCAGCAGTCTTAGGACAACTAGCGGGAGTTCATATACGCAGTATTTT
CASSLRTTSGSSYTQYF
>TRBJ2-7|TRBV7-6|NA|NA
TGTGCCAGCAGCCCCTTGGGACCCTACGAGCAGTACTTC
CASSPLGPYEQYF
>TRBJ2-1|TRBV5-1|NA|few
TGCGCCAGCAGCTTAGAGGGGTTGGGTTACAATGAGCAGTTCTTC
CASSLEGLGYNEQFF
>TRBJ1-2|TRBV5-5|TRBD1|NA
TGTGCCAGCAAAAGACAGGGGGCCGGGTATGGCTACACCTTC
CASKRQGAGYGYTF
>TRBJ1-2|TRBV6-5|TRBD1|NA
TGTGCCAGCAGTTATTCCGTTTCAGGGGGTTCAAACTATGGCTACACCTTC
CASSYSVSGGSNYGYTF
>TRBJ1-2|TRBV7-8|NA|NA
TGTGCCAGCAGCGATTATAACTATGGCTACACCTTC
CASSDYNYGYTF
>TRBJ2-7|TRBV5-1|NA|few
TGCGCCAGCAGCTTGGGAGGGGACTGGGGCGGCGAGCAGTACTTC
CASSLGGDWGGEQYF
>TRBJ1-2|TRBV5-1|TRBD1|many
TGCGCCAGCAGCAGCGGGACAGCAGCTAACTATGGCTACACCTTC
CASSSGTAANYGYTF
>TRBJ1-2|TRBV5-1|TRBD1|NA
TGCGCCAGCAGCTTGGGGACAGGGCAATATGGCTACACCTTC
CASSLGTGQYGYTF
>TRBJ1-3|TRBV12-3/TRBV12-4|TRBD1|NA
TGTGCCAGCACCCAGGGACAGGGTACTGGAAACACCATATATTTT
CASTQGQGTGNTIYF
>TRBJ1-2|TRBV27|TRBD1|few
TGTGCCAGCAGCCTTACAGGGGGCGTAAACAGGGGCTACACCTTC
CASSLTGGVNRGYTF
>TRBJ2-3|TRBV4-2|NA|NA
TGTGCCAGCAGCTTCAACCCTGGGCGAGATACGCAGTATTTT
CASSFNPGRDTQYF
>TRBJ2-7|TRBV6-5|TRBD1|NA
TGTGCCAGCAGTTACTCGGGGGACAGGGACTACGAGCAGTACTTC
CASSYSGDRDYEQYF
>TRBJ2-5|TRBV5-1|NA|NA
TGCGCCAGCAGCTTGGTTGCGGGGTCGGAGACCCAGTACTTC
CASSLVAGSETQYF
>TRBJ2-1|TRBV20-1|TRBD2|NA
TGCAGTGCTAGAACGGGGGGCTCCTACAATGAGCAGTTCTTC
CSARTGGSYNEQFF
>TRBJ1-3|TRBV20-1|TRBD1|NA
TGCGCTGGAACAGGGGCTGGAAACACCATATATTTT
CAGTGAGNTIYF
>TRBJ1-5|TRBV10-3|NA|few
TGTGCCATCAGTGCGGACAGAGGCCGAACTCAGCCCCAGCATTTT
CAISADRGRTQPQHF
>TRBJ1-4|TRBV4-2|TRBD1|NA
TGTGCCAGCCGCCGACAGGGGTCTTCTAATGAAAAACTGTTTTTT
CASRRQGSSNEKLFF
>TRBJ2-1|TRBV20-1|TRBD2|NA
TGCAGTGCTAGAGATCTCGGCCGGCGGGAGTATCGCAATGAGCAGTTCTTC
CSARDLGRREYRNEQFF
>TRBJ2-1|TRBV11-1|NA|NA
TGTGCCAGCAGCTTAGCGCGGAGCAGAGAGCAGTTCTTC
CASSLARSREQFF
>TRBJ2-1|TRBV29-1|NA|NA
TGCAGCGTTGTGGGACCGGCCAACAATGAGCAGTTCTTC
CSVVGPANNEQFF
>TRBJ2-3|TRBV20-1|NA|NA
TGCAGTGCTAGAGATACGGGGCCCCGGAGCACAGATACGCAGTATTTT
CSARDTGPRSTDTQYF
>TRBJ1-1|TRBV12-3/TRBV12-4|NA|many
TGTGCCAGCAGTCCAAGACTGGGTCAAGCTTTCTTT
CASSPRLGQAFF
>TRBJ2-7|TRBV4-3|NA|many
TGCGCCAGCAGCCAAGATGGGTACGAGCAGTACTTC
CASSQDGYEQYF
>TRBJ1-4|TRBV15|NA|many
TGTGCCACCAGCAGAGATGGGATTCGCACTAATGAAAAACTGTTTTTT
CATSRDGIRTNEKLFF
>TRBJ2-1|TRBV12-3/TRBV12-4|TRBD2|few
TGTGCCAGCAGTGCGGGACTAGCGGGGGTCTCCTACAATGAGCAGTTCTTC
CASSAGLAGVSYNEQFF
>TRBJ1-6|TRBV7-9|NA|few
TGTGCCAGCAGCTTAGGGTGGGGGCCTGATTCACCCCTCCACTTT
CASSLGWGPDSPLHF
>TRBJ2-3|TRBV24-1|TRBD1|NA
TGTGCCACCAGTGATTTCGCCGGGACAGGGTTGCCTACTAGCACAGATACGCAGTATTTT
CATSDFAGTGLPTSTDTQYF
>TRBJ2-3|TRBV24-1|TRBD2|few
TGTGCCACCAGTGAAGTGCGGGGGTCTAGCACAGATACGCAGTATTTT
CATSEVRGSSTDTQYF
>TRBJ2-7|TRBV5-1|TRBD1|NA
TGCGCCAGCAGCTCCAAGGGACAGGGGGCAGCCTACGAGCAGTACTTC
CASSSKGQGAAYEQYF
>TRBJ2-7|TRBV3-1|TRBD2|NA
TGTGCCAGCAGCCCAGGGACTAGGACCTATGGCGAGCAGTACTTC
CASSPGTRTYGEQYF
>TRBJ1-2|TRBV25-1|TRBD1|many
TGTGCCAGTAACCCAGGGGGAGAGGGCTACACCTTC
CASNPGGEGYTF
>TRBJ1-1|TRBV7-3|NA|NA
TGTGCCAGCAGCTTAACCCGGGACAAAAACACTGAAGCTTTCTTT
CASSLTRDKNTEAFF
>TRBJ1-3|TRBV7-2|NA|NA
TGTGCCAGCAGCCCCCAGAGGGGTTTCTCTGGAAACACCATATATTTT
CASSPQRGFSGNTIYF
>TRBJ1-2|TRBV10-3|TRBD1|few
TGTGCCATCCTAGGACAGGAAGGTGGCTACACCTTC
CAILGQEGGYTF
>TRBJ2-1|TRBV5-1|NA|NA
TGCGCCAGCAGCTGGGTGGGGGACCCGGGACATTACAATGAGCAGTTCTTC
CASSWVGDPGHYNEQFF
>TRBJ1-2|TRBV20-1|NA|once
TGCAGTGCTAGCGGTCCCGGCGATGGCTACACCTTC
CSASGPGDGYTF
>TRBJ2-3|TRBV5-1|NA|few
TGCGCCAGCAGCTCTACATACAGCACAGATACGCAGTATTTT
CASSSTYSTDTQYF
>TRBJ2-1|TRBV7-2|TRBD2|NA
TGTGCCAGCAGCTCCCCACCCAGCGGGAGCTCCTACAATGAGCAGTTCTTC
CASSSPPSGSSYNEQFF
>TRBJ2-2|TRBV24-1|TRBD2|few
TGTGCCACCAGTGACGCAGGGACTACGACCGGGGAGCTGTTTTTT
CATSDAGTTTGELFF